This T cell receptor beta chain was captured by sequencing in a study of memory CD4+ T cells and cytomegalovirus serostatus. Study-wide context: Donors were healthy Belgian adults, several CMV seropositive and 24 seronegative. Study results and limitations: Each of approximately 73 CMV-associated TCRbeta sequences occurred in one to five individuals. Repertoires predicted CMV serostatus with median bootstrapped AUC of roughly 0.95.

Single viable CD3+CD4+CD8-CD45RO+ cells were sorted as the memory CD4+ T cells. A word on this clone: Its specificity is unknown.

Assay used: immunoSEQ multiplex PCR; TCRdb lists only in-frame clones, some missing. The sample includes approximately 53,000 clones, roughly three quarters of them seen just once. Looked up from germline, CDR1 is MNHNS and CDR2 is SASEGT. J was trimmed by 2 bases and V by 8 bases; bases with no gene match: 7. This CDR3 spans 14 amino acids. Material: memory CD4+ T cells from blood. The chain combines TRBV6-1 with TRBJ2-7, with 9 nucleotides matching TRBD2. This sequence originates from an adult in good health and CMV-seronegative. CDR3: CASSRPSGTYEQYF. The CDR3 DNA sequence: TGTGCCAGCTCCCGACCTAGCGGGACCTACGAGCAGTACTTC.